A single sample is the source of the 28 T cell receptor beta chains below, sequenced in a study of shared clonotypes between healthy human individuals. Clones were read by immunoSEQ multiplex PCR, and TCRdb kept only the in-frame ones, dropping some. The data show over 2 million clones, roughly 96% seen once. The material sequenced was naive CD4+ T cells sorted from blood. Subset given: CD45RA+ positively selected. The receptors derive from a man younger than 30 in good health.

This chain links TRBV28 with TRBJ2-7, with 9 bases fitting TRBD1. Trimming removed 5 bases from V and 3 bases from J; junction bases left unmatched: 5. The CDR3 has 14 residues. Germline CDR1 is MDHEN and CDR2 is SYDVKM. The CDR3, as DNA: TGTGCCAGCAGTCTCGACAGGGGGAACTACGAGCAGTACTTC. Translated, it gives CASSLDRGNYEQYF.

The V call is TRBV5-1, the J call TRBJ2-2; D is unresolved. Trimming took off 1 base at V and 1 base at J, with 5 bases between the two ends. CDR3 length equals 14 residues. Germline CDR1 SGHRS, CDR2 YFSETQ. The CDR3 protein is CASSLNRNTGELFF. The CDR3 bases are TGCGCCAGCAGCTTGAACAGGAACACCGGGGAGCTGTTTTTT.

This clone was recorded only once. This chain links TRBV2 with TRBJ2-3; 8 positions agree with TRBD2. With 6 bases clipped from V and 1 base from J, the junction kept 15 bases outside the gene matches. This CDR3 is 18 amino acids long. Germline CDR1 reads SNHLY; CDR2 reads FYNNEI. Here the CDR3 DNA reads TGTGCCAGCAGGGGAATGGGCGGGAGGAGAAGGGGCACAGATACGCAGTATTTT. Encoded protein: CASRGMGGRRRGTDTQYF.

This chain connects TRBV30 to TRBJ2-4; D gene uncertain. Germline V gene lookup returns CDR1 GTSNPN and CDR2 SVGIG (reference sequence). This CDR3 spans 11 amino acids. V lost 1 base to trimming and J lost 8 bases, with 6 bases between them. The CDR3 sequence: CAWSAVDIQYF. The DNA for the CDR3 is TGTGCCTGGAGTGCGGTGGACATTCAGTACTTC.

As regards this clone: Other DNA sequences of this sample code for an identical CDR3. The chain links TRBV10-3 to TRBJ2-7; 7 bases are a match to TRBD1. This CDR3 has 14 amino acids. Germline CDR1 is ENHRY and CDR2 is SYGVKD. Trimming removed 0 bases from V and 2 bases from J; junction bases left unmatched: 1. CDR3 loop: CAISESGGPYEQYF. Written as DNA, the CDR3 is TGTGCCATCAGTGAGTCAGGGGGCCCCTACGAGCAGTACTTC.

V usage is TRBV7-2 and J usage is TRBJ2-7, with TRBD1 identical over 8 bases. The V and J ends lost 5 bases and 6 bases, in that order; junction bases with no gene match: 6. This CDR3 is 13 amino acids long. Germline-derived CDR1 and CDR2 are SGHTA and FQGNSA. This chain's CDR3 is CASSAYRGSEQYF. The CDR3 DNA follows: TGTGCCAGCAGCGCCTACAGGGGGAGCGAGCAGTACTTC.

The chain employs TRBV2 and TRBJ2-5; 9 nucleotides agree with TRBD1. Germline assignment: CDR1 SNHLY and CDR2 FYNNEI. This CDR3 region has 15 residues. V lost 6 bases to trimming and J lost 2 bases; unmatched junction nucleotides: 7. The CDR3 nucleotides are TGTGCCAGCAGGTTGGACAGGGGAGGGCAAGAGACCCAGTACTTC. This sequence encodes CASRLDRGGQETQYF. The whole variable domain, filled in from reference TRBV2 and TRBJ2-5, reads EPEVTQTPSHQVTQMGQEVILRCVPISNHLYFYWYRQILGQKVEFLVSFYNNEISEKSEIFDDQFSVERPDGSNFTLKIRSTKLEDSAMYFCASRLDRGGQETQYFGPGTRLLVL.

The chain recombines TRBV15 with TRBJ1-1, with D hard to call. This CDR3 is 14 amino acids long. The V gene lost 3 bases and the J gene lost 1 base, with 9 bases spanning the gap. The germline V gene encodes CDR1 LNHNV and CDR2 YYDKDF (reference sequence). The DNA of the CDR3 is TGTGCCACCAGCAGGGGTTTTGAGAACACTGAAGCTTTCTTT. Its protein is CATSRGFENTEAFF.

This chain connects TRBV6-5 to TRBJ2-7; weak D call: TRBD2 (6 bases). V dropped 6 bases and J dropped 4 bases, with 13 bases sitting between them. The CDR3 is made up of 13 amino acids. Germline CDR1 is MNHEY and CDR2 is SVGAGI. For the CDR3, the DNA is TGTGCCAGCAGCTTGGGGGGAAATTACGAGCAGTACTTC. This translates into CASSLGGNYEQYF.

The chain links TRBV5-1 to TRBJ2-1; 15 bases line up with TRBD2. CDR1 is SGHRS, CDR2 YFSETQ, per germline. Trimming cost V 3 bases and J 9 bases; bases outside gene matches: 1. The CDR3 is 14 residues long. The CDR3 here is CASSWTSGGAEQFF. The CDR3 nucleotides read TGCGCCAGCAGCTGGACTAGCGGGGGGGCTGAGCAGTTCTTC.

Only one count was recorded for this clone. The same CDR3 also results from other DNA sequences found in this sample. In DNA, the CDR3 is TGTGCCAGCTCACCTGGACTAGCGGGTTACGAGCAGTACTTC. Its protein is CASSPGLAGYEQYF. The chain employs TRBV18 and TRBJ2-7; TRBD2 matches 11 bases. Germline lookup yields CDR1 KGHSH and CDR2 LQKENI. The CDR3 covers 14 residues. J was trimmed by 4 bases and V by 3 bases; bases with no gene match: 2.

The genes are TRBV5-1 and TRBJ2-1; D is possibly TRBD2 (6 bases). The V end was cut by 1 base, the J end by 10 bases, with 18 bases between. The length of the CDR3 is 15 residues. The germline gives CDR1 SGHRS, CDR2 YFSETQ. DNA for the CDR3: TGCGCCAGCAGCTTGTCATCTCTGATGGCGGGAGAGCAGTTCTTC. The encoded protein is CASSLSSLMAGEQFF.

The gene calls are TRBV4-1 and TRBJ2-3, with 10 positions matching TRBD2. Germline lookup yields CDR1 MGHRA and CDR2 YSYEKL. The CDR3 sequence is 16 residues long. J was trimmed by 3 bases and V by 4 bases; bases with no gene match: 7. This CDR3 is CASSRSLAGVTDTQYF. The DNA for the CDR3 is TGCGCCAGCAGCCGAAGTCTAGCGGGAGTTACAGATACGCAGTATTTT.

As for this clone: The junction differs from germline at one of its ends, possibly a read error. CDR3 sequence: CASSLGTSGRTDTQYF. The CDR3 bases are TGTGCTAGCAGCTTAGGGACTAGCGGCCGCACAGATACGCAGTATTTT. V is TRBV7-7 and J is TRBJ2-3; 11 bases are a match to TRBD2. The CDR3 covers 16 residues. Germline CDR1 reads SSHAT; CDR2 reads FNYEAQ (reference sequence).

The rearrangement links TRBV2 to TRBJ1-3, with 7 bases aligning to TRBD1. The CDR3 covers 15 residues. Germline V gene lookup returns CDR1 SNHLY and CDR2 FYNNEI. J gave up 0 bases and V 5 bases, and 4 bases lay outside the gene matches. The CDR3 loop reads CASSLGTVSGNTIYF. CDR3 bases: TGTGCCAGCAGTTTAGGGACAGTCTCTGGAAACACCATATATTTT.

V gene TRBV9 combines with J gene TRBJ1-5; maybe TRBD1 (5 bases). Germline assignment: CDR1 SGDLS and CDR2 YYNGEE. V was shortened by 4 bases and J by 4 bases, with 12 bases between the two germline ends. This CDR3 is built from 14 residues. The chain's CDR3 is CASSQGVSNQPQHF. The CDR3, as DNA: TGTGCCAGCAGCCAAGGGGTCAGTAATCAGCCCCAGCATTTT. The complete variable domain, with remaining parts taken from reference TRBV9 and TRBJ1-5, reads DSGVTQTPKHLITATGQRVTLRCSPRSGDLSVYWYQQSLDQGLQFLIQYYNGEERAKGNILERFSAQQFPDLHSELNLSSLELGDSALYFCASSQGVSNQPQHFGDGTRLSIL.

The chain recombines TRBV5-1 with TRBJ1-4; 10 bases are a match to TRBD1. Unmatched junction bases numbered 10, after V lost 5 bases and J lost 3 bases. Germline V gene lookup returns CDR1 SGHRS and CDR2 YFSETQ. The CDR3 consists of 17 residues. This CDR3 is CASRSGTGVLANEKLFF. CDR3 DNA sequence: TGCGCCAGCAGATCCGGGACAGGGGTGTTGGCTAATGAAAAACTGTTTTTT.

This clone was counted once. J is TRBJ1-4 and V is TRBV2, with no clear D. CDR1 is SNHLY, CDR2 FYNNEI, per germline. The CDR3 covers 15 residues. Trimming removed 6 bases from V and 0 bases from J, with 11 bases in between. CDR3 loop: CASRKVQATNEKLFF. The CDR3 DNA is TGTGCCAGCAGAAAGGTTCAAGCAACTAATGAAAAACTGTTTTTT.

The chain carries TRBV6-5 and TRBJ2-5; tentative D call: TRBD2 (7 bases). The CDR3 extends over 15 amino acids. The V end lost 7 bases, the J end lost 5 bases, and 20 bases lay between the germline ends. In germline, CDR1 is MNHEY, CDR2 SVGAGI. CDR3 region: CASKQGGRAGETQYF. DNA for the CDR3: TGTGCCAGCAAACAAGGGGGGAGGGCTGGGGAGACCCAGTACTTC.

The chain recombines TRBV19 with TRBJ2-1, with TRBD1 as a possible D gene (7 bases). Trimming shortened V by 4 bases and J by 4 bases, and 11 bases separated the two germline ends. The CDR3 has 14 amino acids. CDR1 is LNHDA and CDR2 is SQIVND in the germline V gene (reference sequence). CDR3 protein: CASSTTGRYNEQFF. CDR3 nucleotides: TGTGCCAGTAGTACGACAGGGAGGTACAATGAGCAGTTCTTC.

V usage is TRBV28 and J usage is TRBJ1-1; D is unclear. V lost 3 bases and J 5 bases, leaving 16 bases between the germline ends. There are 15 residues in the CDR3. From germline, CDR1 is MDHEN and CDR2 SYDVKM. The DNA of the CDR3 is TGTGCCAGCAGTTTGGCAAGAGGCGGGAGGACTGAAGCTTTCTTT. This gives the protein CASSLARGGRTEAFF.

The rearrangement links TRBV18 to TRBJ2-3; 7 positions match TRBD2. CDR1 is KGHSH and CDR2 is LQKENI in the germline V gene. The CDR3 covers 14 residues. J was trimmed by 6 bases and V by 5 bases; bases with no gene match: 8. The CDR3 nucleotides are TGTGCCAGCTCATCTAGCGGAAGGAAGGATACGCAGTATTTT. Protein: CASSSSGRKDTQYF.

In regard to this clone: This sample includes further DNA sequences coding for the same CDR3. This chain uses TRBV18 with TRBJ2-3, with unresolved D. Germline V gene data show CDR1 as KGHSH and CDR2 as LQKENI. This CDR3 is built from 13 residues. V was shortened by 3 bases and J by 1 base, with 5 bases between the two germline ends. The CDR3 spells CASSPDGTDTQYF. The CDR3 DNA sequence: TGTGCCAGCTCACCCGATGGCACAGATACGCAGTATTTT.

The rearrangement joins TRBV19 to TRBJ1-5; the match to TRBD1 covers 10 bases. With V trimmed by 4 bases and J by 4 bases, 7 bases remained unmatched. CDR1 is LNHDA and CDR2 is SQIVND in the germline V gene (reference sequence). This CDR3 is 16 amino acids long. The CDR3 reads CASSTGTGALNQPQHF. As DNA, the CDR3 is TGTGCCAGTAGTACAGGGACAGGGGCCCTGAATCAGCCCCAGCATTTT.

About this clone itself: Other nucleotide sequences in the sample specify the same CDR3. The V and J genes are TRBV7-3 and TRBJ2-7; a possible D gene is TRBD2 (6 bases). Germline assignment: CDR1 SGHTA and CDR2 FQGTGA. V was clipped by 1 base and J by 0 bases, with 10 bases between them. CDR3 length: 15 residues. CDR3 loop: CASSLSSGSSYEQYF. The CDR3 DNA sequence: TGTGCCAGCAGCTTAAGTTCCGGGAGCTCCTACGAGCAGTACTTC.

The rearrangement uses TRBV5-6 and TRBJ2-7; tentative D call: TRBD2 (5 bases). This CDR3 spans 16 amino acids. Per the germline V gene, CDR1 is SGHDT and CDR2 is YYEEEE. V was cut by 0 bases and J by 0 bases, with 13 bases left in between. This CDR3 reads CASSLVGIASSYEQYF. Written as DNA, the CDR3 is TGTGCCAGCAGCTTGGTAGGAATAGCGTCCTCCTACGAGCAGTACTTC.

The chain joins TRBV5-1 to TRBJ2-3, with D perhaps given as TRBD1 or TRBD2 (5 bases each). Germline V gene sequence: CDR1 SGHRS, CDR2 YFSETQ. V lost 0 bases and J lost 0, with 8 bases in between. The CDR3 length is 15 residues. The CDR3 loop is CASSLEWGSTDTQYF. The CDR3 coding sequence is TGCGCCAGCAGCTTGGAATGGGGGAGCACAGATACGCAGTATTTT.

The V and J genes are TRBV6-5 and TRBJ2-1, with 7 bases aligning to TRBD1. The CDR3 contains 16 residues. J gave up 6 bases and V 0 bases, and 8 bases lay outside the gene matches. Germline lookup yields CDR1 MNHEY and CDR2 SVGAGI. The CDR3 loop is CASSYSWAGGGNEQFF. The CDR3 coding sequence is TGTGCCAGCAGTTACTCGTGGGCAGGGGGTGGCAATGAGCAGTTCTTC.